The source of this T cell receptor beta chain is a study of cytomegalovirus exposure and HLA in healthy donors. In germline, CDR1 is LNHDA, CDR2 SQIVND (reference sequence). V was clipped by 8 bases and J by 1 base, with 11 bases between them. This CDR3 spans 13 amino acids. As for this clone: Its cognate antigen is unknown.

Study-wide results and caveats: Altogether, 160 or so TCR beta chains were recorded as cytomegalovirus-associated. As confirmed in vitro, a few CMV-associated chains were specific for CMV antigens.

A multiplex PCR was run with 60 Vbeta primers and 13 Jbeta primers. This table comes from immunoSEQ multiplex PCR, and its TCRdb copy is limited to in-frame clones, with some not included. The sample lists 150,000 or so clones; 84% were seen once. V gene TRBV19 combines with J gene TRBJ1-2; D possibly corresponds to TRBD1 (5 bases). Sequencing was performed on PBMCs. The receptor was isolated from a boy aged 2 to 10 in good health and CMV-seronegative. Here the CDR3 DNA reads TGTGCCAGTTTGGACAAGTATAACTATGGCTACACCTTC. Translated, it gives CASLDKYNYGYTF.